A selection of T cell receptor beta chains follows, all from one sample in a study of beta chain features in type 1 diabetes. Profiled with immunoSEQ multiplex PCR; TCRdb holds only in-frame clones, not every one. Here the sample spans about 160,000 clones, about 8.3% being singletons. Sequenced input: central memory CD4+ T cells from blood. Receptors originate from a woman aged 18 to 35 with type 1 diabetes. The CDR3 runs from the conserved cysteine through the conserved F or W. Fields, in order: V gene, D gene, CDR3 protein. The D gene is left open where the match is weak.

V: TRBV6-1
D: -
CDR3: CASGEGRQPQHF

V: TRBV19
D: TRBD2
CDR3: CASSRGAGVGSYNEQFF

V: TRBV4-1
D: TRBD2
CDR3: CASSNTGTSGQETQYF

V: TRBV9
D: TRBD2
CDR3: CASSFAPGLAVHEQYF

V: TRBV28
D: -
CDR3: CATLQRVYNEQFF

V: TRBV5-4
D: TRBD2
CDR3: CASSQAGAYNEQFF

V: TRBV7-9
D: -
CDR3: CASSLSRYEQYF

V: TRBV7-2
D: -
CDR3: CASSVRGNQPQHF

V: TRBV4-1
D: TRBD1
CDR3: CASSQATGGARETQYF

V: TRBV19
D: -
CDR3: CASSSRQARQETQYF

V: TRBV30
D: TRBD1
CDR3: CAWTRTGINQPQHF

V: TRBV5-4
D: TRBD1
CDR3: CASKEQGTGELFF

V: TRBV2
D: -
CDR3: CASSRIGQRQETQYF

V: TRBV27
D: -
CDR3: CASSSRQNEKLFF

V: TRBV6-5
D: -
CDR3: CASTTWPSQETQYF

V: TRBV27
D: -
CDR3: CASSPGRTSGQPQHF

V: TRBV11-2
D: -
CDR3: CASSFSGTTNNEQFF

V: TRBV5-1
D: TRBD1
CDR3: CASSSTGDSGNTIYF

V: TRBV7-2
D: TRBD1
CDR3: CASSLRTGGAYF

V: TRBV7-8
D: -
CDR3: CASTRDTNYEQYF

V: TRBV2
D: TRBD2
CDR3: CASSEWSSGMGTQYF

V: TRBV5-1
D: TRBD1
CDR3: CASSSDRGNEKLFF

V: TRBV6-1
D: TRBD1
CDR3: CASKRTGAYEQYF

V: TRBV11-2
D: -
CDR3: CASSIDKGSTDTQYF

V: TRBV4-3
D: -
CDR3: CASSQDSGNTQYF

V: TRBV4-3
D: -
CDR3: CASSQSHRSWAFF

V: TRBV29-1
D: -
CDR3: CSVTQRDLDGYTF

V: TRBV11-2
D: -
CDR3: CASSSVPRGGGELFF

V: TRBV29-1
D: -
CDR3: CSVASGAGYEQYF

V: TRBV7-9
D: -
CDR3: CASSLILNTEAFF

V: TRBV6-5
D: -
CDR3: CASSLGGNYEQYF

V: TRBV4-2
D: -
CDR3: CASSGGLVSNQPQHF

V: TRBV4-2
D: -
CDR3: CASSGASPQRTSYEQYF

V: TRBV5-4
D: -
CDR3: CASSLPGLNTEAFF

V: TRBV29-1
D: -
CDR3: CSVMHRYLTDTQYF

V: TRBV19
D: -
CDR3: CASSRGGIINQPQHF

V: TRBV18
D: -
CDR3: CASSLSGTKVYEQYF